This T cell receptor (beta chain) was obtained from a study of a mutant IDH1 vaccine in newly diagnosed glioma. Across the study: Each patient was administered eight vaccinations, scheduled in weeks 1, 3, 5, 7, 11, 15, 19 and 23. Commencement of vaccination occurred 4-6 weeks following radiotherapy alone, or concurrently with temozolomide cycles. Patients got radiotherapy, temozolomide, or both beforehand, and most got both.

Described time point: week 5, during vaccination. A 20-mer mutant IDH1 peptide at 300 ug was injected subcutaneously with topical imiquimod. The sample holds one count of this clone. Its antigen is not identified. Germline V CDR1 and CDR2: ENHRY, SYGVKD. Trimming left V 6 bases short and J 4 bases short, with 12 bases between. The CDR3 length is 14 residues. The repertoire was sequenced with immunoSEQ multiplex PCR; TCRdb's copy has only in-frame clones and lacks some. The profile shows roughly 50,000 clones, roughly 78% of them singletons. General study results and limits: Any relationship between pseudoprogression and changes in top peripheral T cell clonotypes seemed absent.

The chain combines TRBV10-3 with TRBJ2-2; D remains ambiguous. The sequence was collected from a woman in her thirties or forties with glioma. Sequences were derived from PBMCs, sampled from a glioma patient whose treatment included an IDH1 peptide vaccine. The CDR3 protein is CAIRTGIFTGELFF. As DNA, the CDR3 is TGTGCCATCAGGACTGGGATCTTCACCGGGGAGCTGTTTTTT.